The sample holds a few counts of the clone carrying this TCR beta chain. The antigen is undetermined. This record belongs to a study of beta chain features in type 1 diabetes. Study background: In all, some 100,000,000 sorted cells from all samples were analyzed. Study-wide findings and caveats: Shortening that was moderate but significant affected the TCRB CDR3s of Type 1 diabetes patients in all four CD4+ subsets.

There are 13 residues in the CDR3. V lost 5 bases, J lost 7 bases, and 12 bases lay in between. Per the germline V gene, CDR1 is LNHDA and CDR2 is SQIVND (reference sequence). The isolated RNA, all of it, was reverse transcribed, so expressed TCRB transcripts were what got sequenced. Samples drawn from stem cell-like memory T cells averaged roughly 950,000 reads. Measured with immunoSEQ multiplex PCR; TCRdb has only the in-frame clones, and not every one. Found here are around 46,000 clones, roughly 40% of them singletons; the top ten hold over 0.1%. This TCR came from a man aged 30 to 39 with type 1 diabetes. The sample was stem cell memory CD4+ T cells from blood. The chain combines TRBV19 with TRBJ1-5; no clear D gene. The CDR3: CASSLQFSQPQHF. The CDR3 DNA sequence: TGTGCCAGTAGTCTACAGTTCTCACAGCCCCAGCATTTT. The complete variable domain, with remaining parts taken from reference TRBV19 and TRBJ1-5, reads DGGITQSPKYLFRKEGQNVTLSCEQNLNHDAMYWYRQDPGQGLRLIYYSQIVNDFQKGDIAEGYSVSREKKESFPLTVTSAQKNPTAFYLCASSLQFSQPQHFGDGTRLSIL.